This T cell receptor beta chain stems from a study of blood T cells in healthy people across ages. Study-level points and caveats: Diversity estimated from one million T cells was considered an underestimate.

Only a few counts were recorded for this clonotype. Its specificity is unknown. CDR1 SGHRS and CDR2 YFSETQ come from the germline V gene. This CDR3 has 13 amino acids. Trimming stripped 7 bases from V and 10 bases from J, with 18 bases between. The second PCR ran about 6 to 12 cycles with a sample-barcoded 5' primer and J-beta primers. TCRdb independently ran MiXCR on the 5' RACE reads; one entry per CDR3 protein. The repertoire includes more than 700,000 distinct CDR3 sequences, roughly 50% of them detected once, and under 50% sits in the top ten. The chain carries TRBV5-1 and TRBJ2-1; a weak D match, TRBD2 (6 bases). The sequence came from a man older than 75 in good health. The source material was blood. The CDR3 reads CASRGLVSSEQFF. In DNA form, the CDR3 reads TGCGCCAGCCGGGGACTTGTTTCCAGCGAGCAGTTCTTC.